What follows are 13 T cell receptor beta chains derived from one specimen sequenced in a study of T cells in Graves' hyperthyroidism and ophthalmopathy. TCR beta CDR3 sequences were amplified from RNA transcripts. First-round RT-PCR targeting the TCR CDR3 was performed with the HTBI primer set. TCRdb re-called the multiplex PCR reads with MiXCR, one entry per CDR3 protein. The table has fewer than 500,000 distinct CDR3 sequences, around 13% seen once. The sample was blood. The receptors come from a woman in her thirties with Graves' ophthalmopathy.

The V call is TRBV20-1, the J call TRBJ1-5; D uncertain. The V gene's germline CDR1 is DFQATT and CDR2 SNEGSKA (reference sequence). The CDR3 is made up of 16 amino acids. V shed 3 bases and J shed 0 bases, with 15 bases lying between them. DNA for the CDR3: TGCAGTGCTAGGGTAGTCCGGCAGAGTAGCAATCAGCCCCAGCATTTT. Its translation: CSARVVRQSSNQPQHF.

This clonotype was detected ten times or more. The chain couples TRBV2 to TRBJ1-1, with no clear D. This CDR3 has 13 amino acids. Germline CDR1 SNHLY, CDR2 FYNNEI. The V end was cut by 0 bases, the J end by 5 bases, with 7 bases between. In nucleotides, the CDR3 is TGTGCCAGCAGTGAAGCCACTTTTACTGAAGCTTTCTTT. It codes for CASSEATFTEAFF. Variable domain in full (rest from reference TRBV2 and TRBJ1-1): EPEVTQTPSHQVTQMGQEVILRCVPISNHLYFYWYRQILGQKVEFLVSFYNNEISEKSEIFDDQFSVERPDGSNFTLKIRSTKLEDSAMYFCASSEATFTEAFFGQGTRLTVV.

The chain uses TRBV7-9 and TRBJ1-1; D not certain. V lost 5 bases and J 6 bases, leaving 19 bases between the germline ends. Germline V CDR1 and CDR2: SEHNR, FQNEAQ (reference sequence). The CDR3 contains 15 residues. CDR3 coding DNA: TGTGCCAGCAGCCCACGGACGCAAATCGCCTCTGAAGCTTTCTTT. Translation gives CASSPRTQIASEAFF.

This clonotype was counted many times. V and J are TRBV2 and TRBJ1-1, with D possibly matching TRBD1 (5 bases). V lost 5 bases and J lost 2, with 9 bases in between. The CDR3 sequence is 13 residues long. The germline V gene encodes CDR1 SNHLY and CDR2 FYNNEI. As DNA, the CDR3 is TGTGCCAGCAGTTTCAGGGCAAACACTGAAGCTTTCTTT. It specifies CASSFRANTEAFF.

This clonotype was found many times. The gene calls are TRBV7-6 and TRBJ2-7; D is unclear. Per the germline V gene, CDR1 is SGHVS and CDR2 is FNYEAQ. V gave up 4 bases and J gave up 0 bases, with 10 bases separating them. The CDR3 consists of 14 residues. The CDR3 is CASSSFASSYEQYF. The CDR3 nucleotides are TGTGCCAGCAGCTCCTTCGCAAGCTCCTACGAGCAGTACTTC.

Details on this clonotype: Being one base from a much bigger clone, this may be a read error. The J gene is TRBJ2-7, the V gene TRBV12-5; TRBD2 aligns across 7 bases. Germline V gene lookup returns CDR1 LGHNT and CDR2 FRNRAP. The trim removed 3 bases at V and 0 bases at J, leaving 2 bases unmatched. There are 14 residues in the CDR3. DNA for the CDR3: TGTGCTAGTGGTTTCGGGGGGAGCTCCTACGAGCAGTACTTC. Its protein is CASGFGGSSYEQYF.

At least ten counts were recorded for this clonotype. The chain carries TRBV12-3 or TRBV12-4 and TRBJ2-5, with D perhaps TRBD1 (8 bases). The V gene lost 6 bases and the J gene lost 2 bases, with 19 bases spanning the gap. The CDR3 extends over 16 amino acids. The CDR3: CASRGGTGDNQETQYF. The CDR3 bases are TGTGCCAGCAGGGGGGGGACAGGAGACAATCAAGAGACCCAGTACTTC.

As to this clonotype: A much larger clone lies one base from this, so it may be a read error. V gene TRBV7-2 combines with J gene TRBJ2-1; D unresolved. The CDR3 consists of 13 residues. CDR1 and CDR2 (germline): SGHTA, FQGNSA. The CDR3 is CASSYDTDNGQFF. In DNA, the CDR3 is TGTGCCAGCAGCTACGACACCGACAATGGGCAGTTCTTC.

This clonotype was seen many times. The V and J genes are TRBV3-1 and TRBJ1-2; D might be TRBD1 (5 bases). The CDR3 extends over 12 amino acids. V lost 4 bases and J lost 8, with 11 bases in between. The germline gives CDR1 LGHDT, CDR2 YNNKEL (reference sequence). CDR3 in DNA: TGTGCCAGCAGCCCGGGGGAGTGGGGCTACACCTTC. It is translated as CASSPGEWGYTF.

V usage is TRBV6-4 and J usage is TRBJ2-5, with 8 nucleotides matching TRBD1. The CDR3 totals 15 residues. Per the germline V gene, CDR1 is MRHNA and CDR2 is SNTAGT. J was trimmed by 2 bases and V by 5 bases; bases with no gene match: 7. Here the CDR3 reads CASSPGTGFQETQYF. CDR3 bases: TGTGCCAGCAGTCCCGGGACAGGATTTCAAGAGACCCAGTACTTC.

This sequence joins TRBV7-6 and TRBJ2-1; tentatively, D is TRBD2 (5 bases). The length of the CDR3 is 13 residues. Germline CDR1 and CDR2: SGHVS and FNYEAQ. Trimming took off 5 bases at V and 10 bases at J, with 15 bases between the two ends. The CDR3 here is CASSRPGDGEQFF. The CDR3 DNA follows: TGTGCCAGCAGCCGCCCCGGGGATGGGGAGCAGTTCTTC.

This clonotype was counted between two and nine times. The chain uses TRBV7-9 and TRBJ2-5; weak D call: TRBD1 (5 bases). V was clipped by 8 bases and J by 5 bases, with 24 bases between them. The CDR3 contains 16 residues. Germline lookup yields CDR1 SEHNR and CDR2 FQNEAQ (reference sequence). The CDR3 sequence is CASLNRRDGYRETQYF. The CDR3 nucleotides read TGTGCCAGCCTAAACCGCAGGGATGGATATCGTGAGACCCAGTACTTC.

This clonotype was counted ten times or more. V is TRBV7-3 and J is TRBJ2-2; 12 bases map to TRBD2. With V trimmed by 5 bases and J by 0 bases, 19 bases remained unmatched. The CDR3 runs to 22 residues. Germline V gene sequence: CDR1 SGHTA, CDR2 FQGTGA. Here the CDR3 reads CASSVSTSGGPLPPSNTGELFF. CDR3 nucleotides: TGTGCCAGCAGCGTAAGCACTAGCGGGGGGCCTCTCCCGCCGTCGAACACCGGGGAGCTGTTTTTT.